Sequencing of this TCR beta chain was carried out in a study of PD-L1 blockade in urothelial cancer. TCRdb's copy holds only in-frame clones and misses some; the assay was immunoSEQ multiplex PCR. Among fewer than 90,000 clones listed, under 95% were seen once. Documented time point: peripheral blood 6 weeks after treatment start. V gave up 3 bases and J gave up 8 bases; unmatched junction bases: 10. This CDR3 has 15 amino acids. Germline V CDR1 and CDR2: LGHNA, YNFKEQ. The rearrangement joins TRBV4-2 to TRBJ2-1, with 7 positions matching TRBD1. This TCR was recovered from a woman aged 80 or older with urothelial cancer. The sequencing used PBMCs, collected around atezolizumab (anti-PD-L1) treatment. The CDR3 bases are TGTGCCAGCAGCCAGTGGGCAGGGGGAAAGGATGAGCAGTTCTTC. It encodes CASSQWAGGKDEQFF.